The T cell receptor beta chain under discussion was sequenced for a study of CXCR3-negative and CXCR3-positive naive CD8 T cells. Study results and caveats: Memory CD8+ cells showed much lower diversity, while both naive subsets displayed comparably high diversity.

In the case of this clonotype: Antigen: not known.

Researchers prepared the TRB cDNA libraries using 5' RACE with UMI labels. Each CDR3 protein gets one entry in TCRdb, which reprocessed the 5' RACE reads and gives no DNA. The sample yields over 100,000 distinct CDR3 sequences, of which the top ten take up under 0.5%. CDR3 length equals 15 residues. Germline V lookup: CDR1 SGHTA, CDR2 FQGNSA. Sequenced sample: naive CXCR3- CD8+ T cells from blood. As to subset: CD45RO-CCR7+CD27+CD95- naive CD8+ T cells lacking CXCR3 (TNR3-). The chain couples TRBV7-2 to TRBJ2-5. This TCR came from a human donor in good health. Some clones in this sample may be carry-over from other donors' samples. The CDR3 loop is CASSGSGASGETQYF.